This entry features one TCR beta chain sequence. What it binds is unknown. This sample is part of a study of T cell responses to AZD1222 COVID-19 vaccine. Points from the study as a whole: Spike as a whole was targeted by vaccine-associated CD4 TCRs, dominant at 160-218 and 743-854.

Losses at the gene ends were 4 bases for V and 1 base for J; bases not matched to a gene: 4. CDR1 and CDR2 (germline): SGHRS, YFSETQ. The CDR3 is 15 amino acids. Assay used: immunoSEQ multiplex PCR; TCRdb lists only in-frame clones, some missing. Of under 150,000 clones detected, roughly nine tenths appear once; the ten largest clones hold about 3%. The material sequenced was peripheral blood, taken on day 0 of AZD1222 vaccination. This TCR was sampled from an adult in good health. This chain links TRBV5-1 with TRBJ2-3; 9 bases agree with TRBD2. CDR3 sequence reads: CASSRSGSGTDTQYF. For the CDR3, the DNA is TGCGCCAGCAGCCGTAGCGGGAGTGGCACAGATACGCAGTATTTT.